The sequence of this T cell receptor beta chain was determined in a study of CD8+ T cells in alopecia areata. Study details: Tofacitinib was taken orally by treated patients, and the dose was 5 to 10 mg twice daily.

Study-wide findings and caveats: Higher clonality than in normal scalp was seen in lesional scalp, especially alopecia totalis/universalis. Scalp samples also contribute reads from the resident alphabeta T cells found in normal skin.

This clone ranks as medium-sized. As yet, its antigen is unknown. The sequencing template was cDNA reverse transcribed from extracted RNA. Method: immunoSEQ multiplex PCR; TCRdb's copy keeps in-frame clones and lacks some. The sample includes 100,000 to 150,000 clones, almost 50% of them seen just once. The germline CDR1 and CDR2 sequences are SGHVS and FQNEAQ. J was trimmed by 4 bases and V by 2 bases; bases with no gene match: 10. The length of the CDR3 is 16 residues. Samples from alopecia areata patients were lesional scalp punch biopsies and peripheral blood. The sequencing here drew on CD8+ T cells sorted from blood, taken at week 0. The TCR comes from a human donor with alopecia areata. This chain joins TRBV7-8 and TRBJ1-2; 7 bases fit TRBD1. CDR3 sequence (DNA): TGTGCCAGCAGCTTAATCCGAAGGGGGCTTAGCTATGGCTACACCTTC. Protein: CASSLIRRGLSYGYTF.